This entry describes one TCR beta chain. V lost 4 bases to trimming and J lost 3 bases, with 4 bases between them. This CDR3 spans 11 amino acids. Germline CDR1 reads SEHNR; CDR2 reads FQNEAQ (reference sequence). These data belong to a study of cytomegalovirus exposure and HLA in healthy donors. Looking at the study overall: Earlier work reported 95 million to 130 million unique TCR beta sequences from 180 million or so T cells. Among the 350 to 400 donors who were genotyped, about 86% fell in the genetic ancestry cluster that is associated with self-reported Caucasian donors. Early on, a data release was issued that held 80 million or so unique TCRs from HLA-typed donors.

Healthy bone marrow donors supplied every sample. The PCR used 60 Vbeta and 13 Jbeta primers. TCRdb's copy holds only in-frame clones and misses some; the assay was immunoSEQ multiplex PCR. The sample holds 150,000 or so clones. The origin of this receptor is a woman aged 40 to 49 in good health and CMV-seropositive. This sequence joins TRBV7-9 and TRBJ2-7; D unclear. Source material: PBMCs. CDR3 sequence reads: CASSSYYEQYF. Here the CDR3 DNA reads TGTGCCAGCAGCTCCTACTACGAGCAGTACTTC.